Listed here are 27 T cell receptor beta chains from one sample, sequenced in a study of cytomegalovirus exposure and HLA in healthy donors. The PCR made use of 60 Vbeta and 13 Jbeta primers. Using immunoSEQ multiplex PCR, the repertoire was profiled, and TCRdb retains in-frame clones only, with some absent. In the table there are under 200,000 clones, 60% to 80% of which are singletons. The material sequenced was PBMCs. The receptors derive from a man aged 50 to 59 in good health and CMV-seropositive.

This clone has a handful of counts. The gene calls are TRBV2 and TRBJ2-5; TRBD1 aligns across 8 bases. Germline V gene lookup returns CDR1 SNHLY and CDR2 FYNNEI. J was trimmed by 5 bases and V by 4 bases; bases with no gene match: 9. There are 15 residues in the CDR3. CDR3 region: CASSGAGGLAETQYF. CDR3 DNA sequence: TGTGCCAGCAGTGGGGCAGGGGGCTTGGCGGAGACCCAGTACTTC.

In its sample, this clone was seen a few times. J is TRBJ2-3 and V is TRBV29-1, with D tentatively TRBD1 (6 bases). Germline V gene sequence: CDR1 SQVTM, CDR2 ANQGSEA. The V end was cut by 4 bases, the J end by 4 bases, with 12 bases between. The CDR3 is made up of 13 amino acids. CDR3 residues: CSVGGQSPDTQYF. DNA of the CDR3: TGCAGCGTTGGAGGACAGTCCCCAGATACGCAGTATTTT.

The chain is built from TRBV6-5 and TRBJ1-1, with 7 bases identical to TRBD1. The CDR3 totals 14 residues. Trimming at V came to 10 bases and at J to 4 bases, leaving 12 bases not matched to a gene. Looked up from germline, CDR1 is MNHEY and CDR2 is SVGAGI. The CDR3 sequence: CATKPTGLGTEAFF. The CDR3 region has the DNA TGTGCCACAAAACCGACAGGGTTGGGCACTGAAGCTTTCTTT.

The rearrangement uses TRBV6-1 and TRBJ1-2, with D tentatively TRBD1 (5 bases). The CDR3 is 11 residues long. The germline gives CDR1 MNHNS, CDR2 SASEGT. Trimming took 9 bases from V and 9 from J, leaving 14 bases between them. CDR3 amino acids: CASGNGGSYTF. The CDR3 DNA reads as TGTGCCAGTGGCAACGGGGGAAGCTACACCTTC.

This rearrangement joins TRBV6-1 to TRBJ1-5, with 7 bases that match TRBD1. The length of the CDR3 is 14 residues. V lost 4 bases to trimming and J lost 4 bases; unmatched junction nucleotides: 4. Germline V gene sequence: CDR1 MNHNS, CDR2 SASEGT. The CDR3: CASSGGTVNQPQHF. DNA for the CDR3: TGTGCCAGCAGTGGGGGGACAGTTAATCAGCCCCAGCATTTT.

On this clone: One junction end disagrees with the germline gene, perhaps due to a read error. CDR3 bases: TGTGCCAGCAGCTTTCGGACTAGCGGGGGGGGTTCGTTT. Translation gives CASSFRTSGGGSF. The gene calls are TRBV7-8 and TRBJ2-3; 15 nucleotides agree with TRBD2. The CDR3 is 13 residues long. Germline CDR1 and CDR2: SGHVS and FQNEAQ. Filled out from reference TRBV7-8 and TRBJ2-3, the complete variable domain reads GAGVSQSPRYKVAKRGQDVALRCDPISGHVSLFWYQQALGQGPEFLTYFQNEAQLDKSGLPSDRFFAERPEGSVSTLKIQRTQQEDSAVYLCASSFRTSGGGSFGPGTRLTVL.

The chain joins TRBV5-1 to TRBJ2-1; 9 bases are shared with TRBD1. The V segment lost 4 bases and the J segment 2 bases; nucleotides outside the gene matches: 4. CDR1 and CDR2 from the germline V gene are SGHRS and YFSETQ. The CDR3 is 15 residues long. The CDR3 reads CASSEGQGPYNEQFF. CDR3 DNA sequence: TGCGCCAGCAGCGAGGGACAGGGACCCTACAATGAGCAGTTCTTC.

The rearrangement uses TRBV28 and TRBJ2-2; 7 bases agree with TRBD1. CDR3 length equals 15 residues. CDR1 and CDR2 from the germline V gene are MDHEN and SYDVKM. Germline trimming cut 3 bases from V and 4 bases from J; bases unmatched to any gene: 5. In DNA, the CDR3 is TGTGCCAGCAGTTTTGTGACAGGGAGCACCGGGGAGCTGTTTTTT. Amino acid sequence: CASSFVTGSTGELFF.

The chain uses TRBV11-3 and TRBJ2-3; 9 nucleotides align to TRBD2. CDR1 and CDR2 (germline): SGHNT, YENEEA. The CDR3 is 17 amino acids. Trimming at V came to 5 bases and at J to 2 bases, leaving 11 bases not matched to a gene. CDR3 nucleotides: TGTGCCAGCAGCCCGGGGTTCAGCGGGGGGCCCACAGATACGCAGTATTTT. Protein: CASSPGFSGGPTDTQYF.

This clone was observed a few times. This sequence joins TRBV28 and TRBJ2-3; possible D gene TRBD2, 7 bases. Trimming removed 1 base at V and 7 bases at J, with 15 bases between. The CDR3 is 15 amino acids. The germline CDR1 and CDR2 sequences are MDHEN and SYDVKM. The CDR3: CASSLSYREGNTQYF. In DNA, the CDR3 is TGTGCCAGCAGTTTATCGTACAGGGAGGGAAATACGCAGTATTTT.

The chain recombines TRBV18 with TRBJ1-1; 7 bases line up with TRBD1. V dropped 5 bases and J dropped 3; count of bases not matched to a gene: 6. CDR1 is KGHSH and CDR2 is LQKENI in the germline V gene. The CDR3 loop spans 14 amino acids. CDR3: CASSADRDYTEAFF. The DNA of the CDR3 is TGTGCCAGCTCAGCAGACAGGGACTACACTGAAGCTTTCTTT.

This chain joins TRBV19 and TRBJ2-1; 9 nucleotides line up with TRBD1. Looked up from germline, CDR1 is LNHDA and CDR2 is SQIVND (reference sequence). With 5 bases clipped from V and 8 bases from J, the junction kept 7 bases outside the gene matches. There are 14 residues in the CDR3. The CDR3 protein is CASSWDRVNDEQFF. CDR3 DNA sequence: TGTGCCAGTAGTTGGGACAGGGTAAACGATGAGCAGTTCTTC.

This sequence joins TRBV7-9 and TRBJ1-1; D possibly corresponds to TRBD1 (5 bases). This CDR3 region has 15 residues. The V gene's germline CDR1 is SEHNR and CDR2 FQNEAQ (reference sequence). The germline V and J ends were trimmed by 4 bases and 4 bases, with 16 bases remaining between them. CDR3 protein: CASSSLLGGSTEAFF. The DNA of the CDR3 is TGTGCCAGCAGCTCCCTTCTCGGGGGGAGCACTGAAGCTTTCTTT.

CDR3 bases: TGTGCCAGCAGCTTCGACAGGGGCAATCAGCCCCAGCATTTT. Residues: CASSFDRGNQPQHF. V usage is TRBV7-2 and J usage is TRBJ1-5; TRBD1 agrees at 7 bases. This CDR3 is 14 amino acids long. The germline V gene has CDR1 SGHTA and CDR2 FQGNSA. V shed 3 bases and J 2 bases; nucleotides not matched to a gene: 1.

CDR3 coding DNA: TGTGCCAGCAGTTACCGTACCCCCAGGGCCTATAACTCCTACGAGCAGTACGTC. It codes for CASSYRTPRAYNSYEQYV. J is TRBJ2-7 and V is TRBV6-8; tentatively, D is TRBD1 (5 bases). The CDR3 spans 18 residues. Germline V gene data show CDR1 as MNHGY and CDR2 as SAAAGT. Trimming took 2 bases from V and 0 from J, leaving 20 bases between them.

Turning to this clone: One end of the junction does not line up with germline, which may come from a read error. The chain combines TRBV28 with TRBJ2-3; TRBD2 might be the D (6 bases). Per the germline V gene, CDR1 is MDHEN and CDR2 is SYDVKM. This CDR3 has 16 residues. Here the CDR3 DNA reads TGTGCCAGCAGCCCGGCGGGGTCAACTAGCACAGATATGCAGTATTTT. Translating it yields CASSPAGSTSTDMQYF.

This sequence joins TRBV6-1 and TRBJ2-7, with a weak D call TRBD1 (5 bases). V was cut by 4 bases and J by 2 bases, with 12 bases left in between. Germline V lookup: CDR1 MNHNS, CDR2 SASEGT. The CDR3 sequence is 14 residues long. The CDR3 loop is CASSGWGNPYEQYV. CDR3 sequence (DNA): TGTGCCAGCAGTGGGTGGGGCAATCCCTACGAGCAGTACGTC.

The rearrangement uses TRBV18 and TRBJ2-6, with a possible D match to TRBD1 (5 bases). V lost 3 bases to trimming and J lost 0 bases, with 9 bases between them. The CDR3 totals 16 residues. The germline V gene has CDR1 KGHSH and CDR2 LQKENI. The CDR3 spells CASSPSGPSGANVLTF. In nucleotides, the CDR3 is TGTGCCAGCTCACCGTCAGGGCCCTCTGGGGCCAACGTCCTGACTTTC.

This clone was observed a single time. The chain couples TRBV7-2 to TRBJ2-5; 11 bases map to TRBD2. Per germline, CDR1 SGHTA and CDR2 FQGNSA. Losses at the gene ends were 5 bases for V and 0 bases for J; bases not matched to a gene: 5. There are 16 residues in the CDR3. The CDR3 DNA reads as TGTGCCAGCAGCCCCCGACTAGCGGGGTACCAAGAGACCCAGTACTTC. Translating it yields CASSPRLAGYQETQYF.

The rearrangement uses TRBV19 and TRBJ2-6; 14 bases align to TRBD2. V trimming: 1 base; J trimming: 4 bases; junction bases outside the gene matches: 6. The CDR3 is made up of 19 amino acids. The germline V gene encodes CDR1 LNHDA and CDR2 SQIVND (reference sequence). CDR3 sequence reads: CASSIGRLAGGRGANVLTF. The CDR3 region has the DNA TGTGCCAGTAGTATAGGCAGACTAGCGGGGGGGAGGGGGGCCAACGTCCTGACTTTC.

CDR3 sequence (DNA): TGCGCCAGCAGCTTGGTACCAGGGGGCCTAAGCACTGAAGCTTTCTTT. It encodes CASSLVPGGLSTEAFF. V and J are TRBV5-1 and TRBJ1-1; TRBD1 aligns across 8 bases. V shed 0 bases and J 4 bases; nucleotides not matched to a gene: 8. The germline gives CDR1 SGHRS, CDR2 YFSETQ. The CDR3 extends over 16 amino acids.

V is TRBV18 and J is TRBJ1-5, with 7 bases identical to TRBD1. Germline V gene sequence: CDR1 KGHSH, CDR2 LQKENI. The CDR3 covers 17 residues. Trimming cost V 0 bases and J 7 bases; bases outside gene matches: 12. The CDR3 region is CASSPPVDRVVRQPQHF. CDR3 coding DNA: TGTGCCAGCTCACCACCGGTAGACAGGGTGGTAAGACAGCCCCAGCATTTT.

The J gene is TRBJ1-2, the V gene TRBV5-1; 8 positions agree with TRBD1. With V trimmed by 3 bases and J by 5 bases, 9 bases remained unmatched. CDR1 is SGHRS and CDR2 is YFSETQ in the germline V gene. The length of the CDR3 is 15 residues. The CDR3 nucleotides are TGCGCCAGCAGCTCGAGACAGGGGCGAGGATATGGCTACACCTTC. It codes for CASSSRQGRGYGYTF.

V gene TRBV7-6 combines with J gene TRBJ2-1, with D possibly matching TRBD2 (6 bases). V was cut by 5 bases and J by 10 bases, with 15 bases left in between. Germline lookup yields CDR1 SGHVS and CDR2 FNYEAQ. The CDR3 is made up of 13 amino acids. The CDR3 reads CASSPHTSREQFF. In nucleotides, the CDR3 is TGTGCCAGCAGCCCCCACACTAGCCGGGAGCAGTTCTTC.

This clone came up a few times. The V gene is TRBV6-1, the J gene TRBJ1-1; TRBD1 might be the D (6 bases). The CDR3 is made up of 14 amino acids. CDR1 is MNHNS and CDR2 is SASEGT in the germline V gene. Trimming cost V 8 bases and J 0 bases, with 13 bases left between them. The DNA of the CDR3 is TGTGCCAGCTTCCAGACAGGTGTGAACACTGAAGCTTTCTTT. Encoded protein: CASFQTGVNTEAFF.

The rearrangement links TRBV5-1 to TRBJ2-2; D ambiguous. The length of the CDR3 is 16 residues. The V end lost 0 bases, the J end lost 0 bases, and 9 bases lay between the germline ends. The germline CDR1 and CDR2 sequences are SGHRS and YFSETQ. CDR3 sequence reads: CASSLGQATNTGELFF. In DNA form, the CDR3 reads TGCGCCAGCAGCTTGGGGCAGGCGACGAACACCGGGGAGCTGTTTTTT.

This sequence joins TRBV5-1 and TRBJ2-7; a possible D gene is TRBD2 (6 bases). Germline loops: CDR1 SGHRS, CDR2 YFSETQ. Trimming removed 4 bases from V and 5 bases from J, with 16 bases in between. The CDR3 consists of 14 residues. The CDR3 DNA is TGCGCCAGCAGCGGGGGTCGACTAGGAAACGAGCAGTACTTC. It is translated as CASSGGRLGNEQYF.